A selection of T cell receptor beta chains follows, all from one sample in a study of blood T cell repertoires in COVID-19. Profiling relied on immunoSEQ multiplex PCR, and the TCRdb table lists in-frame clones only, not all of them. The sample carries more than 200,000 clones, more than 75% recorded once. Sample: PBMCs or T cells enriched from blood (not recorded which). These receptors were taken from a woman between 50 and 59 years old who had recovered from COVID-19. The CDR3 runs from the conserved cysteine through the conserved F or W. D genes are given only for firm matches. Clone size appears in some rows only: once, few, many, or a class for an expanded clone.

J gene	clone size	D gene	V gene	CDR3 DNA	CDR3 protein
TRBJ1-5	few	.	TRBV9	TGTGCCAGCAGCCAGACAGGCGCCTTTCAGCCCCAGCATTTT	CASSQTGAFQPQHF
TRBJ2-3	.	.	TRBV20-1	TGCAGTGCTGAGAGCACAGATACGCAGTATTTT	CSAESTDTQYF
TRBJ2-7	.	TRBD2	TRBV2	TGTGCCAGCAGTGAGGTGGCGGGAGTCTACGAGCAGTACTTC	CASSEVAGVYEQYF
TRBJ1-1	.	.	TRBV24-1	TGTGCCACCAGTGACCGGAACACTGAAGCTTTCTTT	CATSDRNTEAFF
TRBJ2-1	.	TRBD2	TRBV9	TGTGCCAGCAGCCCTAGCGGGAGGGACAATGAGCAGTTCTTC	CASSPSGRDNEQFF
TRBJ1-6	once	.	TRBV11-1	TGTGCCAGCAGCTTAGTGGGGGGGTATTCACCCCTCCACTTT	CASSLVGGYSPLHF
TRBJ2-1	once	TRBD2	TRBV9	TGTGCCAGCAGCGTAGGACTAGCGGGAGTGCCCTACAATGAGCAGTTCTTC	CASSVGLAGVPYNEQFF
TRBJ2-5	.	TRBD2	TRBV7-3	TGTGCCAGCAGCCGGAGCGGGAGGCGGGAAGAGACCCAGTACTTC	CASSRSGRREETQYF
TRBJ2-3	.	.	TRBV5-1	TGCGCCAGCAGCCCGCGACTACCTAGCACAGATACGCAGTATTTT	CASSPRLPSTDTQYF
TRBJ1-1	.	.	TRBV6-1	TGTGCCAGCACTCAAACCGGGGATAGCGGTGAAGCTTTCTTT	CASTQTGDSGEAFF
TRBJ1-5	.	TRBD1	TRBV5-6	TGTGCCAGCAGCTTACAGGGGTTTATGGGCAATCAGCCCCAGCATTTT	CASSLQGFMGNQPQHF